The rows below give T cell receptor beta chains drawn from one sample of a study of cytomegalovirus exposure and HLA in healthy donors. Clones were sequenced by immunoSEQ multiplex PCR, and TCRdb holds only the in-frame ones, with some missing. The top ten clones hold roughly 1.5% of a sample with about 74,000 clones, approximately 95% of them seen once. Sequences were obtained from PBMCs. Source of these receptors: a man between 18 and 35 years old in good health and CMV-seropositive. CDR3s include the opening cysteine and the closing phenylalanine or tryptophan. The D gene is left open where the match is weak. Clone size is shown for a subset of rows, as once, few, many or a class of expanded clone.

-	TRBV28	-	TRBJ1-1	CASGQGEAFF	TGTGCCAGCGGGCAGGGTGAAGCTTTCTTT
-	TRBV19	-	TRBJ1-3	CATGGGSGNTIYF	TGTGCCACCGGGGGGGGATCTGGAAACACCATATATTTT
-	TRBV7-9	-	TRBJ2-1	CASSFDQSGAYEQFF	TGTGCCAGCAGCTTTGATCAGTCGGGAGCCTATGAGCAGTTCTTC
TRBD1	TRBV5-1	-	TRBJ2-3	CASSLGTGVGLTDTQYF	TGCGCCAGCAGCTTGGGCACAGGGGTTGGTTTAACAGATACGCAGTATTTT
TRBD1	TRBV28	-	TRBJ1-2	CASREGALYGYTF	TGTGCCAGCCGGGAGGGGGCATTGTATGGCTACACCTTC
TRBD1	TRBV28	-	TRBJ1-5	CASSPDRDNQPQHF	TGTGCCAGCAGCCCCGACAGGGACAATCAGCCCCAGCATTTT
-	TRBV5-1	-	TRBJ2-3	CASSPRMSSTDTQYF	TGCGCCAGCAGCCCGAGAATGTCATCCACAGATACGCAGTATTTT
-	TRBV28	-	TRBJ2-7	CASSSGVWEQYF	TGTGCCAGCAGCTCAGGGGTCTGGGAGCAGTACTTC
TRBD1	TRBV18	once	TRBJ1-2	CASSQVRDRVDGYTF	TGTGCCAGCTCACAGGTCCGGGACAGGGTGGATGGCTACACCTTC
TRBD2	TRBV5-5	-	TRBJ2-1	CASSLLTSGSRDEQFF	TGTGCCAGCAGCTTGTTAACTAGCGGGAGTAGGGATGAGCAGTTCTTC
-	TRBV5-4	-	TRBJ2-5	CASSSKAGHQETQYF	TGTGCCAGCAGCTCGAAAGCGGGCCACCAAGAGACCCAGTACTTC
TRBD2	TRBV27	-	TRBJ2-1	CASTPGTSGSSQFF	TGTGCCAGCACCCCCGGGACTAGCGGGAGTTCGCAGTTCTTC
-	TRBV18	-	TRBJ1-2	CASSPPTGIDGYTF	TGTGCCAGCTCACCACCGACAGGCATCGATGGCTACACCTTC
-	TRBV30	once	TRBJ2-7	CAWSEKGLSYEQYF	TGTGCCTGGAGTGAGAAGGGGCTGTCCTACGAGCAGTACTTC
-	TRBV4-1	-	TRBJ1-1	CASSPQWGVSSTGNTEAFF	TGCGCCAGCAGCCCCCAGTGGGGGGTTTCTAGTACGGGGAACACTGAAGCTTTCTTT
-	TRBV7-8	-	TRBJ1-2	CASSLRPIGGTGYTF	TGTGCCAGCAGCTTAAGACCTATCGGGGGGACTGGCTACACCTTC
TRBD1	TRBV6-1	-	TRBJ1-3	CASFGQGALDTIYF	TGTGCCAGCTTCGGACAGGGGGCATTGGACACCATATATTTT
-	TRBV25-1	few	TRBJ2-7	CASSELNEQYF	TGTGCCAGCAGTGAATTAAACGAGCAGTACTTC
-	TRBV6-1	-	TRBJ1-2	CASSPSWSYGYTF	TGTGCCAGCAGTCCTTCCTGGAGCTATGGCTACACCTTC
TRBD2	TRBV27	-	TRBJ2-1	CASRIGLAGYNEQFF	TGTGCCAGCAGGATAGGACTAGCGGGATACAATGAGCAGTTCTTC
TRBD1	TRBV19	-	TRBJ1-1	CASTPQGAVNTEAFF	TGTGCCAGTACTCCTCAGGGGGCGGTGAACACTGAAGCTTTCTTT